One and the same sample provided the 28 T cell receptor beta chains below, sequenced in a study of radiotherapy plus CTLA-4 blockade in lung cancer. Assay used: immunoSEQ multiplex PCR; TCRdb lists only in-frame clones, some missing. The data hold fewer than 95,000 clones, with 83% observed a single time. Sample: peripheral blood, taken from a patient treated with radiotherapy plus ipilimumab. These receptors all stem from a human donor with non-small cell lung cancer who had stable disease on radiotherapy plus ipilimumab.

The chain couples TRBV5-1 to TRBJ2-5; 8 nucleotides align to TRBD2. Germline V gene sequence: CDR1 SGHRS, CDR2 YFSETQ. This CDR3 has 15 residues. Unmatched junction bases numbered 12, after V lost 6 bases and J lost 5 bases. CDR3 amino acids: CASTTSGGGLETQYF. The CDR3 DNA reads TGCGCCAGCACCACTAGCGGTGGGGGACTGGAGACCCAGTACTTC.

This rearrangement joins TRBV6-5 to TRBJ2-1, with TRBD2 matching over 7 bases. The trim removed 1 base at V and 5 bases at J, leaving 5 bases unmatched. Germline assignment: CDR1 MNHEY and CDR2 SVGAGI. CDR3 length: 15 amino acids. The DNA of the CDR3 is TGTGCCAGCAGTTACTGGGAGGGGATTAACAATGAGCAGTTCTTC. Translation gives CASSYWEGINNEQFF.

This rearrangement joins TRBV5-1 to TRBJ2-1; TRBD2 might be the D (5 bases). Germline V CDR1 and CDR2: SGHRS, YFSETQ. Trimming cost V 4 bases and J 8 bases, with 16 bases left between them. The length of the CDR3 is 14 residues. This CDR3 is CASSVGPDGDEQFF. CDR3 bases: TGCGCCAGCAGCGTCGGTCCGGACGGGGATGAGCAGTTCTTC. Supplemented by reference TRBV5-1 and TRBJ2-1, the full variable domain reads KAGVTQTPRYLIKTRGQQVTLSCSPISGHRSVSWYQQTPGQGLQFLFEYFSETQRNKGNFPGRFSGRQFSNSRSEMNVSTLELGDSALYLCASSVGPDGDEQFFGPGTRLTVL.

Concerning this clone: The limits of the CDR3 on the DNA are not certain, so only TCRdb's listed CDR3 is given. The J gene is TRBJ2-7, the V gene TRBV12-2; the table's D call of TRBD1 was not tested on the DNA. TRBV12-2 is noted as a pseudogene. The length of the CDR3 is 16 amino acids, counting both ends. This CDR3 is CASRFAFGTDFYEQYF.

The chain employs TRBV18 and TRBJ1-5; D call uncertain. This CDR3 is built from 14 residues. Trimming left V 2 bases short and J 2 bases short, with 7 bases between. Germline V gene sequence: CDR1 KGHSH, CDR2 LQKENI. As DNA, the CDR3 is TGTGCCAGCTCACCAGGGGTGGGCAATCAGCCCCAGCATTTT. This encodes CASSPGVGNQPQHF. Complete variable domain (other parts from reference TRBV18 and TRBJ1-5): NAGVMQNPRHLVRRRGQEARLRCSPMKGHSHVYWYRQLPEEGLKFMVYLQKENIIDESGMPKERFSAEFPKEGPSILRIQQVVRGDSAAYFCASSPGVGNQPQHFGDGTRLSIL.

This clone was recorded once. The rearrangement uses TRBV6-1 and TRBJ1-2; no clear D. The length of the CDR3 is 14 residues. The V gene's germline CDR1 is MNHNS and CDR2 SASEGT. Trimming cost V 6 bases and J 2 bases, with 13 bases left between them. DNA of the CDR3: TGTGCCAGCAGCTCTTTAGAGGGAAACTATGGCTACACCTTC. Protein sequence: CASSSLEGNYGYTF.

This rearrangement joins TRBV6-6 to TRBJ1-2; D might be TRBD1 (6 bases). CDR3 size: 14 residues. The V gene's germline CDR1 is MNHNY and CDR2 SVGAGI (reference sequence). V lost 0 bases and J lost 3, with 8 bases in between. DNA for the CDR3: TGTGCCAGCAGTTACTCGAGGGGGGACTATGGCTACACCTTC. Its translation: CASSYSRGDYGYTF.

The chain has TRBV11-3 and TRBJ2-3; D not resolved. Trimming took 5 bases from V and 2 from J, leaving 8 bases between them. Germline loops: CDR1 SGHNT, CDR2 YENEEA. The CDR3 has 13 amino acids. The CDR3 sequence is CASSRGITDTQYF. The CDR3 nucleotides read TGTGCCAGCAGCCGAGGTATCACAGATACGCAGTATTTT.

V gene TRBV7-9 combines with J gene TRBJ2-7; 8 positions agree with TRBD1. The germline gives CDR1 SEHNR, CDR2 FQNEAQ (reference sequence). The junction had 3 bases not matched to a gene; V was cut back by 5 bases and J by 6 bases. The CDR3 is 12 amino acids. The CDR3 region has the DNA TGTGCCAGCAGCAGGACAGGGTCCGAGCAGTACTTC. Translating it yields CASSRTGSEQYF.

This clone has more than one count but fewer than ten. The V gene is TRBV27, the J gene TRBJ1-6; D is unresolved. CDR3 length: 12 amino acids. V dropped 4 bases and J dropped 12 bases, with 10 bases sitting between them. Germline V CDR1 and CDR2: MNHEY, SMNVEV (reference sequence). The CDR3 nucleotides read TGTGCCAGCAGTTACCGGGCTGGACCCCTCCACTTT. Its translation is CASSYRAGPLHF.

The rearrangement links TRBV5-1 to TRBJ2-3; 9 positions agree with TRBD1. This CDR3 region has 15 residues. Germline V CDR1 and CDR2: SGHRS, YFSETQ. Germline trimming cut 0 bases from V and 6 bases from J; bases unmatched to any gene: 5. The CDR3 loop is CASSLAGTGIDTQYF. Here the CDR3 DNA reads TGCGCCAGCAGCTTGGCCGGGACAGGGATCGATACGCAGTATTTT.

The chain combines TRBV19 with TRBJ1-1, with 8 bases fitting TRBD1. This CDR3 has 14 residues. Germline CDR1 LNHDA, CDR2 SQIVND (reference sequence). V gave up 5 bases and J gave up 4 bases; unmatched junction bases: 6. CDR3 in amino acids: CASSRWTGFTEAFF. CDR3 in DNA: TGTGCCAGTAGTCGATGGACAGGGTTCACTGAAGCTTTCTTT.

V usage is TRBV6-1 and J usage is TRBJ2-6; no clear D. Trimming cost V 6 bases and J 0 bases, with 6 bases left between them. Per the germline V gene, CDR1 is MNHNS and CDR2 is SASEGT. CDR3 length: 14 amino acids. The CDR3 region is CASRSISGANVLTF. CDR3 coding DNA: TGTGCCAGCAGATCTATCTCTGGGGCCAACGTCCTGACTTTC.

The chain employs TRBV5-5 and TRBJ2-7; 8 positions agree with TRBD1. V trimming: 0 bases; J trimming: 3 bases; junction bases outside the gene matches: 5. This CDR3 spans 15 amino acids. Per the germline V gene, CDR1 is SGHKS and CDR2 is YYEKEE (reference sequence). The CDR3 loop is CASSLEVTGVYEQYF. In DNA form, the CDR3 reads TGTGCCAGCAGCTTGGAGGTGACAGGGGTCTACGAGCAGTACTTC. The full variable domain, rest sourced from reference TRBV5-5 and TRBJ2-7, is DAGVTQSPTHLIKTRGQQVTLRCSPISGHKSVSWYQQVLGQGPQFIFQYYEKEERGRGNFPDRFSARQFPNYSSELNVNALLLGDSALYLCASSLEVTGVYEQYFGPGTRLTVT.

V usage is TRBV11-2 and J usage is TRBJ2-1, with a tentative D call TRBD1 (6 bases). The V end was cut by 6 bases, the J end by 0 bases, with 6 bases between. CDR1 and CDR2 from the germline V gene are SGHAT and FQNNGV. The CDR3 extends over 13 amino acids. The CDR3 loop is CASRDSSYNEQFF. CDR3 DNA: TGTGCCAGCAGGGACAGCTCCTACAATGAGCAGTTCTTC.

The chain combines TRBV7-3 with TRBJ2-7; D call uncertain. Germline lookup yields CDR1 SGHTA and CDR2 FQGTGA. Trimming removed 5 bases from V and 6 bases from J, with 17 bases in between. CDR3 length: 14 residues. CDR3 sequence: CASSIEAGSSEQYF. The CDR3 DNA follows: TGTGCCAGCAGCATAGAGGCCGGGTCTTCCGAGCAGTACTTC.

This chain joins TRBV5-6 and TRBJ2-7; TRBD2 matches 11 bases. The junction had 2 bases not matched to a gene; V was cut back by 0 bases and J by 6 bases. CDR1 SGHDT and CDR2 YYEEEE come from the germline V gene. The length of the CDR3 is 14 residues. The CDR3 loop reads CASSLVAGGGEQYF. The DNA of the CDR3 is TGTGCCAGCAGCTTGGTAGCGGGAGGGGGCGAGCAGTACTTC.

This sequence joins TRBV4-1 and TRBJ2-5; D is possibly TRBD1 (6 bases). Trimming took 1 base from V and 4 from J, leaving 16 bases between them. Germline-derived CDR1 and CDR2 are MGHRA and YSYEKL. The CDR3 contains 16 residues. CDR3 amino acids: CASSQGGARGSETQYF. CDR3 nucleotide sequence: TGCGCCAGCAGCCAAGGGGGCGCCAGGGGCTCAGAGACCCAGTACTTC.

The gene calls are TRBV19 and TRBJ2-3; TRBD1 matches 7 bases. The length of the CDR3 is 15 residues. The V gene's germline CDR1 is LNHDA and CDR2 SQIVND (reference sequence). The J segment lost 2 bases and the V segment lost 2 bases, leaving 4 bases of the junction unmatched. The CDR3 here is CASSIMGTATDTQYF. The CDR3 DNA reads as TGTGCCAGTAGTATAATGGGGACAGCCACAGATACGCAGTATTTT.

V and J are TRBV10-2 and TRBJ2-7; 10 bases fit TRBD2. The J segment lost 1 base and the V segment lost 3 bases, leaving 6 bases of the junction unmatched. This CDR3 contains 16 residues. From germline, CDR1 is WSHSY and CDR2 SAAADI. The CDR3 loop is CASSDPGLARSYEQYF. DNA for the CDR3: TGCGCCAGCAGTGACCCGGGACTAGCGAGGTCCTACGAGCAGTACTTC.

The V call is TRBV27, the J call TRBJ2-5; D is perhaps TRBD2 (6 bases). V lost 5 bases, J lost 5 bases, and 12 bases lay in between. CDR3 length: 13 amino acids. Germline V CDR1 and CDR2: MNHEY, SMNVEV (reference sequence). Here the CDR3 DNA reads TGTGCCAGCAGTCGCGGAGGGTGGGAGACCCAGTACTTC. Its protein is CASSRGGWETQYF.

The rearrangement joins TRBV7-9 to TRBJ2-7; possibly TRBD1 or TRBD2 for D (6 bases each). Trimming stripped 6 bases from V and 2 bases from J, with 17 bases between. CDR3 length: 15 residues. Germline V gives CDR1 SEHNR, CDR2 FQNEAQ (reference sequence). As DNA, the CDR3 is TGTGCCAGCAGAAAAGTGTCGGGGGCCACCTACGAGCAGTACTTC. Protein: CASRKVSGATYEQYF. The complete variable domain, with remaining parts taken from reference TRBV7-9 and TRBJ2-7, reads DTGVSQNPRHKITKRGQNVTFRCDPISEHNRLYWYRQTLGQGPEFLTYFQNEAQLEKSRLLSDRFSAERPKGSFSTLEIQRTEQGDSAMYLCASRKVSGATYEQYFGPGTRLTVT.

V usage is TRBV28 and J usage is TRBJ2-2; D possibly corresponds to TRBD2 (6 bases). Germline CDR1 MDHEN, CDR2 SYDVKM. With 2 bases removed from V and 5 bases from J, the gap between germline ends came to 12 bases. The CDR3 spans 15 residues. The CDR3 reads CASSLGGLWTGELFF. In DNA form, the CDR3 reads TGTGCCAGCAGTTTAGGGGGGTTGTGGACCGGGGAGCTGTTTTTT.

This chain links TRBV27 with TRBJ1-5; 9 positions match TRBD1. The V and J ends lost 2 bases and 3 bases, in that order; junction bases with no gene match: 2. The CDR3 is made up of 15 amino acids. Germline V gene lookup returns CDR1 MNHEY and CDR2 SMNVEV (reference sequence). The CDR3 loop reads CASSLNRGHNQPQHF. The CDR3 DNA is TGTGCCAGCAGTTTAAACAGGGGGCACAATCAGCCCCAGCATTTT.

The chain has TRBV27 and TRBJ2-7; 8 bases are a match to TRBD2. J gave up 2 bases and V 2 bases, and 2 bases lay outside the gene matches. CDR1 and CDR2 (germline): MNHEY, SMNVEV (reference sequence). The CDR3 is 14 amino acids. The CDR3, as DNA: TGTGCCAGCAGTTTAGGGACTAGGACCTACGAGCAGTACTTC. Protein: CASSLGTRTYEQYF.

This clone was counted once. The V and J genes are TRBV5-1 and TRBJ2-5; 7 bases align to TRBD1. The V gene end was trimmed by 4 bases and the J gene end by 2 bases; junction bases not matched to a gene: 8. The germline V gene has CDR1 SGHRS and CDR2 YFSETQ. This CDR3 comprises 15 residues. Here the CDR3 DNA reads TGCGCCAGCAGCCCACTGGGACAGACACAAGAGACCCAGTACTTC. The encoded protein is CASSPLGQTQETQYF.

V usage is TRBV15 and J usage is TRBJ1-2; TRBD1 agrees at 9 bases. The junction had 1 base not matched to a gene; V was cut back by 2 bases and J by 3 bases. Germline V gives CDR1 LNHNV, CDR2 YYDKDF (reference sequence). CDR3 size: 14 residues. This CDR3 is CATSRRTGDYGYTF. CDR3 DNA sequence: TGTGCCACCAGCAGAAGGACAGGGGACTATGGCTACACCTTC.

The J gene is TRBJ2-7, the V gene TRBV12-5, with D perhaps TRBD1 (6 bases). Germline lookup yields CDR1 LGHNT and CDR2 FRNRAP. V was trimmed by 1 base and J by 6 bases, leaving 28 bases between them. The CDR3 has 19 amino acids. CDR3 amino acids: CASGLDRVRTPHGGCEQYF. The CDR3 bases are TGTGCTAGTGGTTTGGACAGGGTCCGGACCCCTCACGGCGGGTGCGAGCAGTACTTC. The full variable domain, its missing parts supplied by reference TRBV12-5 and TRBJ2-7, is DARVTQTPRHKVTEMGQEVTMRCQPILGHNTVFWYRQTMMQGLELLAYFRNRAPLDDSGMPKDRFSAEMPDATLATLKIQPSEPRDSAVYFCASGLDRVRTPHGGCEQYFGPGTRLTVT.